The clone carrying this TCR beta chain was picked up many times. Its antigen is not known. This entry is derived from a study of Graves' ophthalmopathy and Graves' hyperthyroidism. Broader study findings: Blood samples also showed most expanded thyroid clonotypes exceeding 0.001 frequency.

The TCR beta CDR3 regions underwent amplification from RNA transcripts. HTBI primers served in a first-round RT-PCR, which a second-round multiplex PCR followed. Using its own MiXCR run on the multiplex PCR reads, TCRdb lists one record per CDR3 protein. The sample includes 600,000 to 650,000 distinct CDR3 sequences, about 20% of them seen just once. Where ophthalmopathy was absent within 18 months of follow-up, hyperthyroidism was stable. Only newly diagnosed hyperthyroidism patients aged 18 to 65, with under 2 months' duration, were enrolled. Out of roughly 9.3 ml of fresh peripheral blood, PBMCs were obtained. This receptor was identified in a woman under 30 with stable Graves' hyperthyroidism. Some clones in this sample may be carry-over from other donors' samples. The sample taken for sequencing was peripheral blood.

CDR3 residues: CSAPTKGGNTEAFF. The CDR3 nucleotides are TGCAGCGCCCCAACCAAGGGGGGGAACACTGAAGCTTTCTTT. This sequence joins TRBV29-1 and TRBJ1-1; TRBD1 is a possible D gene (6 bases). Trimming pared 7 bases from V and 1 base from J, leaving 16 bases between. Per the germline V gene, CDR1 is SQVTM and CDR2 is ANQGSEA. This CDR3 is built from 14 residues.